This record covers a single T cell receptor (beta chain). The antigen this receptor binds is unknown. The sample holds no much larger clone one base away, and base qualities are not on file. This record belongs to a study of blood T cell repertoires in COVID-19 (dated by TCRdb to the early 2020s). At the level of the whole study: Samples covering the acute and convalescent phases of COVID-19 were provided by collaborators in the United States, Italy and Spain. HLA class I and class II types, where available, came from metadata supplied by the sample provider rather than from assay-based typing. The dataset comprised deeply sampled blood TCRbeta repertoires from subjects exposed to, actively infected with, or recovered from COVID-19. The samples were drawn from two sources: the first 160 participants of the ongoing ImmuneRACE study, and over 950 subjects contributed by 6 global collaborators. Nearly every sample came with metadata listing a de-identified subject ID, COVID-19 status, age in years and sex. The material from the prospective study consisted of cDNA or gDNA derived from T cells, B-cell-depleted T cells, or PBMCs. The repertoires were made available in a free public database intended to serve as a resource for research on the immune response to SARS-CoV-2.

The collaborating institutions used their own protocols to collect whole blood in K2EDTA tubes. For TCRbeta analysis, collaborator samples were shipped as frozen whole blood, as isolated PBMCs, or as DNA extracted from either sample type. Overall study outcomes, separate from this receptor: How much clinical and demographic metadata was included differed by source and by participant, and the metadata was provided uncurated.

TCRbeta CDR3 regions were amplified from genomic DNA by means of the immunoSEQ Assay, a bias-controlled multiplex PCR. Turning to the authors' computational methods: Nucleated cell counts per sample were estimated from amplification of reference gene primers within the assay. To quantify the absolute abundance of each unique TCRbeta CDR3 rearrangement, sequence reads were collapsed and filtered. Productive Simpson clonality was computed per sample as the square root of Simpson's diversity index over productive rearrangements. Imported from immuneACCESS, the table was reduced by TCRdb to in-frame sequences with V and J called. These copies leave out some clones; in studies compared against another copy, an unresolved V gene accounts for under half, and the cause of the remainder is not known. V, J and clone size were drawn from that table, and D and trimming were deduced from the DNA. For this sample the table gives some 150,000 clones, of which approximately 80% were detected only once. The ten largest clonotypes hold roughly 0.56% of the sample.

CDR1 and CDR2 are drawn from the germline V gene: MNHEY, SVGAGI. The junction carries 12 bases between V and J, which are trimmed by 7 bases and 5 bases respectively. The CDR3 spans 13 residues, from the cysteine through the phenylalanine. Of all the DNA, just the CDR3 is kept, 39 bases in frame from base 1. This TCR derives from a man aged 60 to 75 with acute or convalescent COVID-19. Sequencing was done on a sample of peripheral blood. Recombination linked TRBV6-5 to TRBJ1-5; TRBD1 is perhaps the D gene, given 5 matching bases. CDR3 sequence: CASIFQGYQPQHF. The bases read TGTGCCAGCATTTTTCAGGGATATCAGCCCCAGCATTTT.